The 21 T cell receptor beta chains given below trace back to one sample, sequenced in a study of blood T cell repertoires in COVID-19. The data were produced by immunoSEQ multiplex PCR, yet TCRdb's version contains in-frame clones alone and is incomplete. This table holds approximately 190,000 clones, roughly 80% found once. Sequences were obtained from peripheral blood. The receptor set was obtained from a man younger than 45 with active or convalescent COVID-19.

This clone was detected only once. This chain joins TRBV6-5 and TRBJ1-5; TRBD1 agrees at 9 bases. V lost 5 bases and J lost 2; bases outside the gene matches: 4. CDR3 length: 15 amino acids. Germline V gene data show CDR1 as MNHEY and CDR2 as SVGAGI. The CDR3 loop is CASSKQGAGNQPQHF. CDR3 bases: TGTGCCAGCAGTAAACAGGGGGCGGGCAATCAGCCCCAGCATTTT.

A few counts support this clone. The chain joins TRBV6-2 or TRBV6-3 to TRBJ2-5; TRBD2 matches at 9 bases. The J segment lost 1 base and the V segment lost 5 bases, leaving 8 bases of the junction unmatched. In germline, CDR1 is MNHEY, CDR2 SVGEGT. This CDR3 has 16 residues. The CDR3 nucleotides read TGTGCCAGCAGTCTCTATGCGGGAGGGCCCCAAGAGACCCAGTACTTC. As protein: CASSLYAGGPQETQYF.

This clone was recorded once. The rearrangement links TRBV9 to TRBJ2-5; D is unclear. The germline V and J ends were trimmed by 2 bases and 1 base, with 15 bases remaining between them. The germline gives CDR1 SGDLS, CDR2 YYNGEE. CDR3 length equals 16 residues. The CDR3 loop reads CASSVDWSAGQETQYF. CDR3 in DNA: TGTGCCAGCAGCGTGGATTGGAGCGCCGGCCAAGAGACCCAGTACTTC.

V and J are TRBV6-5 and TRBJ2-1; 7 bases agree with TRBD1. The CDR3 length is 13 residues. J lost 7 bases, V lost 6 bases, and 6 bases had no gene match. Germline V gene sequence: CDR1 MNHEY, CDR2 SVGAGI. CDR3 nucleotides: TGTGCCAGCAGAGGGGGACAGCCGAATGAGCAGTTCTTC. As protein: CASRGGQPNEQFF.

J is TRBJ2-1 and V is TRBV19, with TRBD2 matching 10 bases. Trimming took 4 bases from V and 2 from J; bases not matched to a gene: 17. Germline V gene sequence: CDR1 LNHDA, CDR2 SQIVND (reference sequence). This CDR3 spans 20 amino acids. The CDR3 DNA reads TGTGCCAGTAGTACGTCCAGCGGGGGGGCCAGGGTGCGGACCTACAATGAGCAGTTCTTC. It yields the protein CASSTSSGGARVRTYNEQFF.

The chain employs TRBV27 and TRBJ1-5; 7 bases match TRBD1. Germline trimming cut 0 bases from V and 7 bases from J; bases unmatched to any gene: 9. This CDR3 has 16 residues. Germline CDR1 MNHEY, CDR2 SMNVEV (reference sequence). The CDR3 region is CASSLSWLGGRQPQHF. CDR3 sequence (DNA): TGTGCCAGCAGTTTATCGTGGCTAGGGGGCCGGCAGCCCCAGCATTTT.

This rearrangement joins TRBV4-3 to TRBJ2-3; TRBD2 might be the D (6 bases). Looked up from germline, CDR1 is LGHNA and CDR2 is YSLEER. V dropped 3 bases and J dropped 6 bases, with 13 bases sitting between them. The length of the CDR3 is 14 residues. This chain's CDR3 is CASSQEGFRDTQYF. The CDR3 DNA reads as TGCGCCAGCAGCCAGGAGGGTTTTCGGGATACGCAGTATTTT.

This clone has a single count. The V and J genes are TRBV30 and TRBJ2-1; 8 bases fit TRBD2. The V and J ends lost 5 bases and 10 bases, in that order; junction bases with no gene match: 13. The CDR3 runs 14 residues. Germline-derived CDR1 and CDR2 are GTSNPN and SVGIG (reference sequence). In nucleotides, the CDR3 is TGTGCCTGGCAAGCACTGCGGCCGGGGGGGGAGCAGTTCTTC. Its protein product is CAWQALRPGGEQFF.

The chain combines TRBV2 with TRBJ1-5, with a weak D call TRBD1 (5 bases). Germline values: CDR1 SNHLY, CDR2 FYNNEI. Trimming removed 2 bases from V and 3 bases from J, with 20 bases in between. The CDR3 spans 18 residues. Here the CDR3 reads CASSELYTAQELNQPQHF. The DNA of the CDR3 is TGTGCCAGCAGTGAACTATATACGGCACAGGAACTCAATCAGCCCCAGCATTTT.

This chain joins TRBV6-5 and TRBJ2-3; D call uncertain. There are 14 residues in the CDR3. Germline assignment: CDR1 MNHEY and CDR2 SVGAGI. V was trimmed by 5 bases and J by 4 bases, leaving 13 bases between them. CDR3 DNA sequence: TGTGCCAGCAGTCGCGACAAGCCCTCAGATACGCAGTATTTT. This sequence encodes CASSRDKPSDTQYF.

The chain carries TRBV30 and TRBJ1-1; no reliable D call. The CDR3 is made up of 12 amino acids. V was shortened by 1 base and J by 6 bases, with 9 bases between the two germline ends. Germline assignment: CDR1 GTSNPN and CDR2 SVGIG (reference sequence). The CDR3 coding sequence is TGTGCCTGGAGTGCGGAGACGGCTGAAGCTTTCTTT. Translated: CAWSAETAEAFF.

J is TRBJ2-1 and V is TRBV27, with D possibly matching TRBD2 (5 bases). V was shortened by 4 bases and J by 0 bases, with 7 bases between the two germline ends. The CDR3 length is 14 residues. The germline V gene has CDR1 MNHEY and CDR2 SMNVEV (reference sequence). CDR3 DNA sequence: TGTGCCAGCAGTTCCGCGGGCTCCTACAATGAGCAGTTCTTC. It translates to CASSSAGSYNEQFF.

The J gene is TRBJ1-3, the V gene TRBV14, with D unresolved. Germline loops: CDR1 SGHDN, CDR2 FVKESK. The CDR3 contains 14 residues. V was clipped by 1 base and J by 0 bases, with 4 bases between them. This chain's CDR3 is CASSQGHSGNTIYF. CDR3 sequence (DNA): TGTGCCAGCAGCCAAGGACACTCTGGAAACACCATATATTTT.

V and J are TRBV2 and TRBJ1-5, with D possibly being TRBD1 (6 bases). Trimming pared 7 bases from V and 2 bases from J, leaving 24 bases between. CDR3 length equals 18 residues. Per the germline V gene, CDR1 is SNHLY and CDR2 is FYNNEI. Written as DNA, the CDR3 is TGTGCCAGCAAAGCCGGGGACATCCGATCGGTGGGCAATCAGCCCCAGCATTTT. It specifies CASKAGDIRSVGNQPQHF.

The chain uses TRBV6-5 and TRBJ1-1; 9 positions match TRBD1. The CDR3 runs to 15 residues. In germline, CDR1 is MNHEY, CDR2 SVGAGI. Trimming at V came to 4 bases and at J to 8 bases, leaving 11 bases not matched to a gene. The CDR3 nucleotides are TGTGCCAGCAGTTCGCCGGGACAGGGCCTTAGGGAAGCTTTCTTT. Amino acids: CASSSPGQGLREAFF.

Only one count was recorded for this clone. The chain employs TRBV28 and TRBJ2-7, with no clear D. Germline loops: CDR1 MDHEN, CDR2 SYDVKM. V gave up 5 bases and J gave up 2 bases, with 16 bases separating them. This CDR3 is 15 amino acids long. The CDR3 region has the DNA TGTGCCAGCAGTCCGATTACCACGGGTGCCTACGAGCAGTACGTC. Protein: CASSPITTGAYEQYV.

The gene calls are TRBV2 and TRBJ1-2; TRBD1 is a possible D gene (5 bases). V was shortened by 4 bases and J by 2 bases, with 11 bases between the two germline ends. The germline CDR1 and CDR2 sequences are SNHLY and FYNNEI. CDR3 length: 14 residues. The CDR3 sequence is CASSVEGLNYGYTF. CDR3 in DNA: TGTGCCAGCAGTGTGGAGGGACTAAACTATGGCTACACCTTC.

The chain uses TRBV28 and TRBJ1-5; D ambiguous. CDR3 length equals 13 residues. Germline V gene lookup returns CDR1 MDHEN and CDR2 SYDVKM. V gave up 6 bases and J gave up 3 bases, with 9 bases separating them. Here the CDR3 reads CASSPGLNQPQHF. The CDR3 DNA reads TGTGCCAGCAGCCCTGGACTCAATCAGCCCCAGCATTTT. The full variable domain, rest sourced from reference TRBV28 and TRBJ1-5, is DVKVTQSSRYLVKRTGEKVFLECVQDMDHENMFWYRQDPGLGLRLIYFSYDVKMKEKGDIPEGYSVSREKKERFSLILESASTNQTSMYLCASSPGLNQPQHFGDGTRLSIL.

In this sample, this clone turned up a few times. The CDR3 DNA reads as TGTGCCATCAGTATACAGGGAGGGGACACTGAAGCTTTCTTT. The encoded protein is CAISIQGGDTEAFF. This sequence joins TRBV10-3 and TRBJ1-1; D may be TRBD1 (6 bases). Germline V gene lookup returns CDR1 ENHRY and CDR2 SYGVKD. The CDR3 extends over 14 amino acids. Trimming removed 5 bases from V and 3 bases from J, with 13 bases in between.

The V gene is TRBV15, the J gene TRBJ1-3; 9 bases map to TRBD1. Germline values: CDR1 LNHNV, CDR2 YYDKDF (reference sequence). Trimming at V came to 1 base and at J to 1 base, leaving 8 bases not matched to a gene. This CDR3 is 18 amino acids long. Here the CDR3 DNA reads TGTGCCACCAGCAGAGCAGAAACAGGGGGCTTGTCTGGAAACACCATATATTTT. Protein: CATSRAETGGLSGNTIYF.

The chain combines TRBV10-3 with TRBJ2-3, with D perhaps TRBD1 (5 bases). The V gene lost 3 bases and the J gene lost 2 bases, with 15 bases spanning the gap. The CDR3 has 16 residues. CDR1 is ENHRY, CDR2 SYGVKD, per germline. This CDR3 is CAISERGQEPTDTQYF. In nucleotides, the CDR3 is TGTGCCATCAGTGAAAGGGGTCAGGAACCCACAGATACGCAGTATTTT.